This section outlines one TCR beta chain sequence together with its context. Germline V gene sequence: CDR1 MNHNY, CDR2 SVGAGI (reference sequence). The ends were cut back, 6 bases at V and 1 base at J, with 18 bases in the middle. The CDR3 has 16 amino acids. This entry comes from a study of blood T cells in healthy people across ages. A second PCR of 7 to 11 cycles used a sample-barcoded 5' primer and a J-beta primer mix. One entry per CDR3 protein, called by TCRdb with MiXCR from the 5' RACE reads. In the table there are more than 1,400,000 distinct CDR3 sequences, approximately 40% of which are singletons.

The receptor was isolated from a woman between 18 and 30 years old in good health. The specimen sequenced was blood. The chain carries TRBV6-6 and TRBJ1-2, with D possibly TRBD1 on 5 matching bases. The CDR3 protein is CASSTRDPSLNYGYTF. The CDR3 nucleotides are TGTGCCAGCAGCACTAGGGACCCCTCCCTTAACTATGGCTACACCTTC.